This section outlines one T cell receptor beta chain sequence together with its context. Its antigen is still unknown. Using a J-beta primer mix together with a sample-barcoded 5' primer, a second PCR was run for roughly 7 to 12 cycles. Individual samples furnished no less than 3 million CDR3-containing paired-end reads apiece. TCRdb ran MiXCR on the 5' RACE reads and lists one entry per CDR3 protein. Among over 600,000 distinct CDR3 sequences listed, around 21% were seen once. This sample is part of a study of blood T cells in healthy people across ages. Isolated per sample were at least 6 million PBMCs. Study-level results: Diversity estimates drawn from one million T cells were deemed underestimates. Aged donors had fewer naive CD4+ cells and lower diversity than long-lived donors.

Sequenced sample: blood. This receptor was taken from a man aged 70 or older in good health.

CDR3 sequence: CASSQTPSAYASYGYTF. The CDR3 DNA is TGCGCCAGCAGCCAAACCCCCTCGGCGTACGCAAGCTATGGCTACACCTTC. The chain carries TRBV4-1 and TRBJ1-2, with no clear D. The V gene's germline CDR1 is MGHRA and CDR2 YSYEKL. Trimming took off 2 bases at V and 4 bases at J, with 20 bases between the two ends. This CDR3 is 17 amino acids long.